These 24 T cell receptor beta chains were sequenced from one sample in a study of blood T cell repertoires in COVID-19 (dated by TCRdb to between 2020 and 2021). Library preparation employed the immunoSEQ multiplex PCR assay. TCRdb obtained this table from immuneACCESS and retained in-frame rearrangements with V and J assigned. These tables miss some clones; where compared with another copy, unresolved V genes account for less than half of the shortfall, and the remainder is unexplained. This sample is represented by 250,000 to 300,000 clones; approximately 90% of them were singletons. Approximately 4.2% of the sample goes to the ten largest clones. The sequenced material came from peripheral blood. Receptor source: a man between 40 and 49 years old with acute or convalescent COVID-19.

CDR3 sequence: CASSLGRGLNTEAFF. CDR3 sequence (DNA): TGTGCCAGCAGCTTAGGCAGGGGCTTGAACACTGAAGCTTTCTTT. The chain couples TRBV11-2 to TRBJ1-1, with D tentatively TRBD1 (6 bases). The V end was cut by 1 base, the J end by 0 bases, with 9 bases between. CDR3 size: 15 residues. Germline V CDR1 and CDR2: SGHAT, FQNNGV. Full variable domain (outside the CDR3, taken from reference TRBV11-2 and TRBJ1-1): EAGVAQSPRYKIIEKRQSVAFWCNPISGHATLYWYQQILGQGPKLLIQFQNNGVVDDSQLPKDRFSAERLKGVDSTLKIQPAKLEDSAVYLCASSLGRGLNTEAFFGQGTRLTVV.

The J gene is TRBJ1-2, the V gene TRBV6-5; 7 bases line up with TRBD1. Trimming cost V 7 bases and J 8 bases; bases outside gene matches: 10. Looked up from germline, CDR1 is MNHEY and CDR2 is SVGAGI. The CDR3 has 13 residues. The DNA of the CDR3 is TGTGCCAGCACCGGAGTGACAGGGTTGGGCTACACCTTC. Translated, it gives CASTGVTGLGYTF.

J is TRBJ1-1 and V is TRBV7-9, with a weak D call TRBD1 (5 bases). From germline, CDR1 is SEHNR and CDR2 FQNEAQ (reference sequence). The CDR3 extends over 13 amino acids. Trimming shortened V by 3 bases and J by 7 bases, and 12 bases separated the two germline ends. CDR3 region: CASSLDIKVEAFF. In nucleotides, the CDR3 is TGTGCCAGCAGCTTGGACATCAAGGTTGAAGCTTTCTTT.

This chain connects TRBV9 to TRBJ1-5, with a tentative D call TRBD1 (6 bases). Germline CDR1 and CDR2: SGDLS and YYNGEE. The CDR3 runs to 16 residues. V lost 4 bases, J lost 2 bases, and 16 bases lay in between. In nucleotides, the CDR3 is TGTGCCAGCAGCCCTTCCCCAGGGGTGGGCAATCAGCCCCAGCATTTT. Encoded protein: CASSPSPGVGNQPQHF.

This clone came up once. V and J are TRBV6-5 and TRBJ2-1; perhaps TRBD1 as D (6 bases). Between the trimmed V and J ends, which lost 5 bases and 3 bases, there was a span of 14 bases. Germline V gene lookup returns CDR1 MNHEY and CDR2 SVGAGI. This CDR3 contains 15 residues. The CDR3 here is CASSPQGLDYNEQFF. In DNA form, the CDR3 reads TGTGCCAGCAGTCCCCAGGGGTTGGACTACAATGAGCAGTTCTTC.

The chain employs TRBV2 and TRBJ1-2; D is ambiguous. Trimming took 8 bases from V and 2 from J, leaving 12 bases between them. Per germline, CDR1 SNHLY and CDR2 FYNNEI. The length of the CDR3 is 13 residues. In nucleotides, the CDR3 is TGTGCCAGCCTAGAGGAGGTCAACTATGGCTACACCTTC. Its translation is CASLEEVNYGYTF.

The chain uses TRBV10-1 and TRBJ2-2, with TRBD1 as a possible D gene (6 bases). There are 19 residues in the CDR3. V lost 2 bases and J lost 6, with 25 bases in between. From germline, CDR1 is WNHNN and CDR2 SYGVQD (reference sequence). The CDR3: CASSETLSPGHVSAGELFF. The DNA for the CDR3 is TGCGCCAGCAGTGAGACATTATCCCCGGGACATGTATCGGCCGGGGAGCTGTTTTTT.

The chain joins TRBV27 to TRBJ1-5; TRBD1 matches at 8 bases. The CDR3 length is 16 residues. Germline CDR1 is MNHEY and CDR2 is SMNVEV (reference sequence). Trimming at V came to 2 bases and at J to 4 bases, leaving 7 bases not matched to a gene. The CDR3 loop is CASSLTGQGRNQPQHF. The DNA of the CDR3 is TGTGCCAGCAGTTTAACCGGACAGGGTCGGAATCAGCCCCAGCATTTT.

The chain is built from TRBV10-3 and TRBJ2-1; the match to TRBD1 covers 8 bases. This CDR3 has 14 amino acids. Unmatched junction bases numbered 3, after V lost 4 bases and J lost 4 bases. CDR1 and CDR2 from the germline V gene are ENHRY and SYGVKD. In DNA, the CDR3 is TGTGCCATCAGTGCTCAGGGGGCGTACAATGAGCAGTTCTTC. Its translation: CAISAQGAYNEQFF.

The chain links TRBV30 to TRBJ1-2; D remains ambiguous. Germline CDR1 and CDR2: GTSNPN and SVGIG (reference sequence). V shed 0 bases and J shed 7 bases, with 12 bases lying between them. The CDR3 length is 13 residues. The CDR3 protein is CAWSVRVEGGYTF. CDR3 nucleotides: TGTGCCTGGAGTGTAAGGGTTGAGGGTGGCTACACCTTC.

This chain connects TRBV19 to TRBJ2-2, with 7 positions matching TRBD1. Per the germline V gene, CDR1 is LNHDA and CDR2 is SQIVND (reference sequence). This CDR3 contains 18 residues. V lost 7 bases, J lost 5 bases, and 19 bases stayed unmatched. Here the CDR3 reads CASTYRRGPGAITGELFF. CDR3 nucleotides: TGTGCCAGTACCTACCGAAGGGGGCCCGGCGCTATTACCGGGGAGCTGTTTTTT. Drawing the rest from reference TRBV19 and TRBJ2-2, the complete variable domain is DGGITQSPKYLFRKEGQNVTLSCEQNLNHDAMYWYRQDPGQGLRLIYYSQIVNDFQKGDIAEGYSVSREKKESFPLTVTSAQKNPTAFYLCASTYRRGPGAITGELFFGEGSRLTVL.

The gene calls are TRBV5-1 and TRBJ2-1; D gene ambiguous. The germline gives CDR1 SGHRS, CDR2 YFSETQ. Trimming pared 5 bases from V and 0 bases from J, leaving 9 bases between. The CDR3 runs to 14 residues. The CDR3 spells CASSALSSYNEQFF. The CDR3 bases are TGCGCCAGCAGTGCGTTAAGCTCCTACAATGAGCAGTTCTTC.

The chain couples TRBV11-2 to TRBJ1-3; D is unclear. Between the trimmed V and J ends, which lost 4 bases and 4 bases, there was a span of 14 bases. From germline, CDR1 is SGHAT and CDR2 FQNNGV. The CDR3 spans 15 residues. In nucleotides, the CDR3 is TGTGCCAGCAGCTCTCCCCGGTCGGGGGGAAACACCATATATTTT. Translated, it gives CASSSPRSGGNTIYF.

The chain is built from TRBV11-2 and TRBJ2-2; tentative D call: TRBD2 (7 bases). This CDR3 is 14 amino acids long. Trimming took off 5 bases at V and 3 bases at J, with 10 bases between the two ends. CDR1 is SGHAT and CDR2 is FQNNGV in the germline V gene. The CDR3 DNA is TGTGCCAGCAGCAGAGGGGGGGACACCGGGGAGCTGTTTTTT. This gives the protein CASSRGGDTGELFF.

The chain employs TRBV19 and TRBJ1-1; D not certain. Germline V gives CDR1 LNHDA, CDR2 SQIVND (reference sequence). Trimming stripped 2 bases from V and 3 bases from J, with 7 bases between. The CDR3 consists of 13 residues. CDR3 bases: TGTGCCAGTAGTATAAGTGAGGACACTGAAGCTTTCTTT. It specifies CASSISEDTEAFF.

The count of this clone is one. This sequence joins TRBV14 and TRBJ2-3; D might be TRBD2 (6 bases). The germline CDR1 and CDR2 sequences are SGHDN and FVKESK. The V end was cut by 1 base, the J end by 8 bases, with 13 bases between. This CDR3 spans 14 amino acids. CDR3 loop: CASSQAGVSGTQYF. CDR3 nucleotides: TGTGCCAGCAGCCAAGCGGGGGTCTCTGGTACGCAGTATTTT.

The chain links TRBV12-5 to TRBJ2-2; D gene unclear. CDR3 length: 17 amino acids. Trimming left V 2 bases short and J 0 bases short, with 13 bases between. CDR1 is LGHNT, CDR2 FRNRAP, per germline. CDR3 nucleotides: TGTGCTAGTGGTTTGCCCTTCGCGGCTTCGAACACCGGGGAGCTGTTTTTT. Translation: CASGLPFAASNTGELFF.

The DNA of the CDR3 is TGTGCCACCAGCAGATCCCTAATTCCAGATACGCAGTATTTT. Translation: CATSRSLIPDTQYF. V gene TRBV15 combines with J gene TRBJ2-3; the D is unclear. Germline CDR1 is LNHNV and CDR2 is YYDKDF (reference sequence). This CDR3 region has 14 residues. Trimming cost V 2 bases and J 4 bases, with 10 bases left between them.

The chain uses TRBV2 and TRBJ1-6; D is possibly TRBD1 (5 bases). The CDR3 is made up of 14 amino acids. In germline, CDR1 is SNHLY, CDR2 FYNNEI. Trimming cost V 4 bases and J 6 bases, with 10 bases left between them. The CDR3 loop is CASSGGVPNSPLHF. The CDR3 coding sequence is TGTGCCAGCAGTGGGGGGGTTCCTAATTCACCCCTCCACTTT.

The gene calls are TRBV11-2 and TRBJ1-5; D is uncertain. V lost 1 base and J 5 bases, leaving 6 bases between the germline ends. CDR3 size: 13 residues. Germline V gives CDR1 SGHAT, CDR2 FQNNGV. The CDR3 loop is CASSLGVDQPQHF. CDR3 sequence (DNA): TGTGCCAGCAGCTTAGGCGTGGATCAGCCCCAGCATTTT.

V gene TRBV27 combines with J gene TRBJ2-7, with TRBD1 matching 7 bases. The CDR3 runs 15 residues. V shed 2 bases, J shed 3 bases, and the junction held 7 bases outside the gene matches. Germline assignment: CDR1 MNHEY and CDR2 SMNVEV (reference sequence). Here the CDR3 reads CASSLTRQGYYEQYF. CDR3 coding DNA: TGTGCCAGCAGTTTAACTAGACAGGGTTACTACGAGCAGTACTTC.

This sequence joins TRBV5-1 and TRBJ2-3; D perhaps matches TRBD2 (5 bases). This CDR3 spans 14 amino acids. Between the trimmed V and J ends, which lost 1 base and 3 bases, there was a span of 9 bases. Germline V gene lookup returns CDR1 SGHRS and CDR2 YFSETQ. CDR3 sequence: CASSLMSGTDTQYF. In DNA, the CDR3 is TGCGCCAGCAGCTTGATGAGCGGAACAGATACGCAGTATTTT. The complete variable domain, with remaining parts taken from reference TRBV5-1 and TRBJ2-3, reads KAGVTQTPRYLIKTRGQQVTLSCSPISGHRSVSWYQQTPGQGLQFLFEYFSETQRNKGNFPGRFSGRQFSNSRSEMNVSTLELGDSALYLCASSLMSGTDTQYFGPGTRLTVL.

The chain carries TRBV15 and TRBJ2-1; D gene uncertain. Trimming shortened V by 1 base and J by 9 bases, and 4 bases separated the two germline ends. Germline V gene lookup returns CDR1 LNHNV and CDR2 YYDKDF (reference sequence). This CDR3 is built from 11 residues. The CDR3 sequence: CATSRAGEQFF. DNA for the CDR3: TGTGCCACCAGCAGAGCGGGTGAGCAGTTCTTC.

The chain links TRBV6-5 to TRBJ2-2; 7 bases are shared with TRBD1. V was pared by 7 bases and J by 7 bases, with 9 bases of the junction left unmatched. Per germline, CDR1 MNHEY and CDR2 SVGAGI. The CDR3 consists of 14 residues. CDR3 coding DNA: TGTGCCAGCATGTTCACAGGGGCGAGCGGGGAGCTGTTTTTT. This sequence encodes CASMFTGASGELFF.